A selection of T cell receptor beta chains follows, all from one sample in a study of Tregs in tolerant kidney transplant recipients. TCRdb's table, derived via immunoSEQ multiplex PCR, lists solely in-frame clones and lacks some. Of 10,000 to 11,000 clones in the sample, 90% to 95% were seen once. These receptors are not linked to any known antigen. The sequenced sample was Tregs from blood cultured with allogeneic cells, obtained before the transplant. The receptors were sampled from a human patient who received a combined kidney and bone marrow transplant. CDR3s include the opening cysteine and the closing phenylalanine or tryptophan. The order of the fields is J gene, V gene, D gene, clone size, CDR3 protein, CDR3 DNA. The D gene is left open where the match is weak. The listing skips clone size in some rows; elsewhere it reads once, few, many or a size class.

j_gene: TRBJ2-1
v_gene: TRBV10-1
d_gene: -
abundance: -
CDR3aa: CASNKGVGSSYNEQFF
CDR3nt: TGCGCCAGCAACAAGGGGGTCGGGTCTTCCTACAATGAGCAGTTCTTC

j_gene: TRBJ1-2
v_gene: TRBV7-3
d_gene: TRBD1
abundance: -
CDR3aa: CASSGGTGEPYGYTF
CDR3nt: TGTGCCAGCAGCGGCGGGACAGGGGAGCCCTATGGCTACACCTTC

j_gene: TRBJ2-1
v_gene: TRBV6-5
d_gene: -
abundance: few
CDR3aa: CASGEVGFDEQFF
CDR3nt: TGTGCCAGCGGGGAGGTCGGGTTCGATGAGCAGTTCTTC

j_gene: TRBJ1-2
v_gene: TRBV14
d_gene: TRBD1
abundance: -
CDR3aa: CASSRDRGPNYGYTF
CDR3nt: TGTGCCAGCAGTCGGGACAGGGGGCCGAACTATGGCTACACCTTC

j_gene: TRBJ2-7
v_gene: TRBV19
d_gene: TRBD1
abundance: -
CDR3aa: CASSIVAGQGYYEQYF
CDR3nt: TGTGCCAGTAGTATAGTTGCGGGACAGGGGTACTACGAGCAGTACTTC

j_gene: TRBJ2-1
v_gene: TRBV5-1
d_gene: -
abundance: -
CDR3aa: CASSLGAGGSYNEQFF
CDR3nt: TGCGCCAGCAGCTTGGGTGCGGGCGGGTCCTACAATGAGCAGTTCTTC

j_gene: TRBJ2-1
v_gene: TRBV29-1
d_gene: TRBD1
abundance: -
CDR3aa: CSVEEPTGVYNEQFF
CDR3nt: TGCAGCGTTGAAGAACCCACAGGGGTTTACAATGAGCAGTTCTTC

j_gene: TRBJ2-1
v_gene: TRBV5-6
d_gene: TRBD2
abundance: -
CDR3aa: CASSAGLAGRYEQFF
CDR3nt: TGTGCCAGCAGCGCGGGACTAGCGGGGAGATATGAGCAGTTCTTC

j_gene: TRBJ2-7
v_gene: TRBV5-1
d_gene: TRBD1
abundance: -
CDR3aa: CASSLGGTGAEQYF
CDR3nt: TGCGCCAGCAGCTTGGGTGGGACAGGGGCCGAGCAGTACTTC

j_gene: TRBJ1-6
v_gene: TRBV11-2
d_gene: -
abundance: -
CDR3aa: CASSITANSPLHF
CDR3nt: TGTGCCAGCAGTATTACAGCGAATTCACCCCTCCACTTT

j_gene: TRBJ2-5
v_gene: TRBV18
d_gene: -
abundance: -
CDR3aa: CASSPPMGRQYF
CDR3nt: TGTGCCAGCTCACCACCAATGGGGAGGCAGTACTTC

j_gene: TRBJ2-6
v_gene: TRBV27
d_gene: -
abundance: -
CDR3aa: CASSLYRAGANVLTF
CDR3nt: TGTGCCAGCAGTTTATACAGGGCTGGGGCCAACGTCCTGACTTTC

j_gene: TRBJ1-5
v_gene: TRBV6-5
d_gene: TRBD1
abundance: -
CDR3aa: CASRRDREKDQPQHF
CDR3nt: TGTGCCAGCAGGAGGGACAGGGAGAAAGATCAGCCCCAGCATTTT

j_gene: TRBJ2-7
v_gene: TRBV4-3
d_gene: -
abundance: -
CDR3aa: CASSQARRLPPYEQYF
CDR3nt: TGCGCCAGCAGCCAAGCAAGAAGACTTCCTCCCTACGAGCAGTACTTC

j_gene: TRBJ1-4
v_gene: TRBV18
d_gene: -
abundance: -
CDR3aa: CASSSGDEKLFF
CDR3nt: TGTGCCAGCTCATCAGGGGACGAAAAACTGTTTTTT

j_gene: TRBJ2-2
v_gene: TRBV27
d_gene: -
abundance: -
CDR3aa: CASSRMAAGELFF
CDR3nt: TGTGCCAGCAGTCGGATGGCGGCCGGGGAGCTGTTTTTT

j_gene: TRBJ2-5
v_gene: TRBV7-3
d_gene: TRBD2
abundance: -
CDR3aa: CASSVSGDQETQYF
CDR3nt: TGTGCCAGCAGCGTTAGCGGGGACCAAGAGACCCAGTACTTC

j_gene: TRBJ2-1
v_gene: TRBV10-3
d_gene: -
abundance: once
CDR3aa: CAISKGMGNEQFF
CDR3nt: TGTGCCATCAGCAAAGGAATGGGGAATGAGCAGTTCTTC

j_gene: TRBJ2-1
v_gene: TRBV7-2
d_gene: TRBD2
abundance: -
CDR3aa: CASRKISGGAIDEQFF
CDR3nt: TGTGCCAGCAGAAAAATTAGCGGGGGGGCCATAGATGAGCAGTTCTTC

j_gene: TRBJ2-1
v_gene: TRBV6-5
d_gene: TRBD2
abundance: -
CDR3aa: CASSPGTSGRSVFF
CDR3nt: TGTGCCAGCAGTCCCGGGACTAGCGGGAGGTCGGTGTTCTTC

j_gene: TRBJ2-2
v_gene: TRBV5-1
d_gene: TRBD2
abundance: -
CDR3aa: CASSLHSGGPDTGELFF
CDR3nt: TGCGCCAGCAGCTTGCATAGCGGGGGGCCCGACACCGGGGAGCTGTTTTTT

j_gene: TRBJ1-5
v_gene: TRBV7-2
d_gene: -
abundance: -
CDR3aa: CASSLAPGVQPQHF
CDR3nt: TGTGCCAGCAGCTTAGCGCCGGGGGTTCAGCCCCAGCATTTT